Here is one TCR beta chain with its context. The source of the sample is a study of CD8 T cells in ankylosing spondylitis. V lost 7 bases and J lost 5; bases outside the gene matches: 10. Germline V lookup: CDR1 DFQATT, CDR2 SNEGSKA (reference sequence). The length of the CDR3 is 14 residues. Using its own MiXCR run on the 5' RACE reads, TCRdb lists one record per CDR3 protein. The sample holds 200,000 to 300,000 distinct CDR3 sequences, around 7.8% seen once. This receptor was obtained from a male donor with ankylosing spondylitis or in good health (not recorded which). The material sequenced was blood, either unsorted or a sorted T cell fraction (not recorded which). The chain carries TRBV20-1 and TRBJ2-7; the match to TRBD1 covers 11 bases. This CDR3 reads CSVTTGQGVDEQYF. CDR3 DNA sequence: TGCAGTGTAACTACGGGACAGGGGGTAGACGAGCAGTACTTC.